A single T cell receptor beta chain is shown here with its context. No antigen is known for it. The CDR3 has 14 amino acids. J was trimmed by 8 bases and V by 4 bases; bases with no gene match: 6. Germline V gene data show CDR1 as LNHDA and CDR2 as SQIVND (reference sequence). This specimen comes from a study of identifying expanded T cells in peripheral blood. General study results and limits: Approximately 1.1 clones differed between technical replicates, versus approximately 16 and 20 over time. Approximately 2-week clone count variance significantly increased as total template count grew.

Healthy donors had no documented immune events, such as infections, while sampled. Clones were sequenced by immunoSEQ multiplex PCR, and TCRdb holds only the in-frame ones, with some missing. This repertoire shows about 130,000 clones, approximately 86% found once; its top ten account for 8.4%. The V gene is TRBV19, the J gene TRBJ1-5, with 9 bases fitting TRBD1. The receptor was isolated from a person aged 18 to 70 in good health. What was sequenced was blood. CDR3 coding DNA: TGTGCCAGTAGTACAGGGACAGGGATGAAGCCCCAGCATTTT. Its protein product is CASSTGTGMKPQHF.